This TCR beta chain was retrieved from a study of identical twins. Findings of the study overall: The more abundant beta clonotypes in cord blood had fewer insertions, and memory repertoires did not show this.

TCRdb reprocessed the 5' RACE reads with MiXCR, giving one entry per CDR3 protein. The data show 200,000 to 250,000 distinct CDR3 sequences, 6.5% seen once. Everyone who gave samples was a healthy Caucasian. CDR1 is KGHSH, CDR2 LQKENI, per germline. The CDR3 covers 14 residues. Deletions cut 6 bases from V and 4 bases from J, with 13 bases between. The table lists this clonotype with a few counts. The antigen is unknown. These data were likewise used in another study, on T cells expressing NK-cell markers. Turning to that study: The use of an anti-gamma-delta TCR antibody, which was added in several experiments, restricted sorting to T cells expressing alpha-beta TCR. Where several donors were concerned, these clonotypes also led the CD3+CD56-NKG2C+ fraction.

The sample taken for sequencing was CD8+ T cells sorted from blood. This chain joins TRBV18 and TRBJ2-1, with a tentative D call TRBD2 (6 bases). The TCR sequence derives from a woman aged 18-35 years in good health. The CDR3 region has the DNA TGTGCCAGCTCCTCGACTAGACGTTACAATGAGCAGTTCTTC. It translates to CASSSTRRYNEQFF.